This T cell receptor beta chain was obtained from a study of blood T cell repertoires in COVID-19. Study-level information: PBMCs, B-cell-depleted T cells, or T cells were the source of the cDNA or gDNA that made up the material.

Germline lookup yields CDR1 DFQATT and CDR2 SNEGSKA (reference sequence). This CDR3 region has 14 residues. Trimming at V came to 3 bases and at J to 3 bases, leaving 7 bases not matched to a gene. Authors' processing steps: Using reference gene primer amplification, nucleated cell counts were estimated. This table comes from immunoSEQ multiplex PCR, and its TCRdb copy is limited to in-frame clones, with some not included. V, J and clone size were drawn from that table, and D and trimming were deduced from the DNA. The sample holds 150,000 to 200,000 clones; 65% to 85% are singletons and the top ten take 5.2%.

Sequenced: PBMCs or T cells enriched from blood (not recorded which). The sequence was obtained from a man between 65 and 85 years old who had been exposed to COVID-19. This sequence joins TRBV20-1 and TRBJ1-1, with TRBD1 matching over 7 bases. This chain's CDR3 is CSASNNQGDTEAFF. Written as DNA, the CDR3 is TGCAGTGCTAGTAACAACCAGGGGGACACTGAAGCTTTCTTT.